The 29 T cell receptor beta chains below all came from one sample that was sequenced in a study of spatial heterogeneity in lung cancer. The time point: blood at routine non-recurrence follow-up after resection. TCRdb re-derived calls from the 5' RACE reads in MiXCR, one entry per CDR3 protein. The data hold under 150,000 distinct CDR3 sequences, with about a tenth observed a single time. The sequenced sample was PBMCs, obtained at follow-up. The receptors were sampled from a female donor with early-stage non-small cell lung cancer.

This clonotype was recorded many times. The CDR3 spells CASSLLSRAETQYF. The DNA for the CDR3 is TGTGCCAGCAGTTTATTGTCCAGGGCAGAGACCCAGTACTTC. This chain uses TRBV28 with TRBJ2-5; weak D call: TRBD1 (5 bases). This CDR3 is built from 14 residues. Germline assignment: CDR1 MDHEN and CDR2 SYDVKM. V dropped 1 base and J dropped 4 bases, with 10 bases sitting between them.

CDR3 residues: CASSQVAGGKRNEQFF. DNA for the CDR3: TGTGCCAGCAGCCAAGTAGCGGGAGGCAAGCGGAATGAGCAGTTCTTC. This chain connects TRBV3-1 to TRBJ2-1; 10 bases agree with TRBD2. With V trimmed by 1 base and J by 7 bases, 7 bases remained unmatched. The germline gives CDR1 LGHDT, CDR2 YNNKEL (reference sequence). CDR3 length equals 16 residues.

The chain employs TRBV9 and TRBJ1-3; no definite D call. The CDR3 sequence is 15 residues long. Germline loops: CDR1 SGDLS, CDR2 YYNGEE. The ends were cut back, 0 bases at V and 0 bases at J, with 7 bases in the middle. The CDR3 loop reads CASSVDNNSGNTIYF. DNA of the CDR3: TGTGCCAGCAGCGTAGATAATAACTCTGGAAACACCATATATTTT.

This rearrangement joins TRBV7-9 to TRBJ1-6, with D possibly TRBD1 on 5 matching bases. V gave up 2 bases and J gave up 7 bases, with 9 bases separating them. Looked up from germline, CDR1 is SEHNR and CDR2 is FQNEAQ (reference sequence). CDR3 length equals 14 residues. The CDR3 here is CASSLNQGNSPLHF. The CDR3 DNA reads TGTGCCAGCAGCTTAAATCAGGGAAATTCACCCCTCCACTTT.

The chain couples TRBV4-3 to TRBJ2-1, with TRBD2 as a possible D gene (6 bases). The germline V and J ends were trimmed by 4 bases and 3 bases, with 22 bases remaining between them. The germline CDR1 and CDR2 sequences are LGHNA and YSLEER. CDR3 length: 18 amino acids. The CDR3 DNA sequence: TGCGCCAGCAGCCTGTCTAGGGGTAGCGGAAAGAGCTACAATGAGCAGTTCTTC. Protein product: CASSLSRGSGKSYNEQFF.

There are a few counts of this clonotype. The chain links TRBV7-2 to TRBJ2-3; possibly TRBD2 for D (6 bases). This CDR3 contains 14 residues. CDR1 and CDR2 (germline): SGHTA, FQGNSA. Trimming cost V 5 bases and J 3 bases, with 12 bases left between them. The CDR3 sequence is CASSRDFSTDTQYF. For the CDR3, the DNA is TGTGCCAGCAGCCGGGACTTTTCTACAGATACGCAGTATTTT.

The V call is TRBV9, the J call TRBJ1-4; TRBD1 is a possible D gene (5 bases). The CDR3 has 15 residues. V was shortened by 3 bases and J by 5 bases, with 14 bases between the two germline ends. The V gene's germline CDR1 is SGDLS and CDR2 YYNGEE. Written as DNA, the CDR3 is TGTGCCAGCAGCGCGAGGGACGGAGAAAATGAAAAACTGTTTTTT. Amino acid sequence: CASSARDGENEKLFF.

The rearrangement joins TRBV6-5 to TRBJ2-6, with TRBD1 as a possible D gene (6 bases). The ends were cut back, 7 bases at V and 4 bases at J, with 17 bases in the middle. CDR1 is MNHEY and CDR2 is SVGAGI in the germline V gene. This CDR3 region has 16 residues. The CDR3 protein is CASTLTGPLGANVLTF. Here the CDR3 DNA reads TGTGCCAGCACCTTGACAGGCCCCTTGGGGGCCAACGTCCTGACTTTC.

There are many counts of this clonotype. The chain links TRBV7-8 to TRBJ2-7, with 7 bases lining up with TRBD1. From germline, CDR1 is SGHVS and CDR2 FQNEAQ. The V and J ends lost 5 bases and 5 bases, in that order; junction bases with no gene match: 6. This CDR3 region has 13 residues. The CDR3 coding sequence is TGTGCCAGCAGCCCATACAGGGGCCACGAGCAGTACGTC. This encodes CASSPYRGHEQYV.

This clonotype was seen repeatedly, ten times or more. This chain uses TRBV11-1 with TRBJ2-2; perhaps TRBD2 as D (5 bases). Trimming stripped 0 bases from V and 6 bases from J, with 17 bases between. Germline values: CDR1 SGHAT, CDR2 FQDESV (reference sequence). There are 17 residues in the CDR3. CDR3 DNA sequence: TGTGCCAGCAGCTTAGCCGGACTCGCGACGAGGGCCGGGGAGCTGTTTTTT. It specifies CASSLAGLATRAGELFF.

This clonotype was observed many times. The chain links TRBV7-2 to TRBJ2-1; D unclear. From germline, CDR1 is SGHTA and CDR2 FQGNSA. V lost 5 bases and J lost 10, with 9 bases in between. There are 11 residues in the CDR3. The CDR3 nucleotides read TGTGCCAGCAGCCCCCGCGAAGAGCAGTTCTTC. Amino acid sequence: CASSPREEQFF.

This clonotype showed up many times. The V call is TRBV3-1, the J call TRBJ2-4; possible D gene TRBD2, 6 bases. The V end was cut by 2 bases, the J end by 1 base, with 12 bases between. The CDR3 has 16 residues. Germline values: CDR1 LGHDT, CDR2 YNNKEL (reference sequence). As DNA, the CDR3 is TGTGCCAGCAGCCAACCGCCGGGAGAGGCCAAAAACATTCAGTACTTC. Its translation is CASSQPPGEAKNIQYF.

As to this clonotype: A much larger clone sits a single nucleotide away, making a read error possible. This chain links TRBV9 with TRBJ1-4, with D tentatively TRBD1 (5 bases). The CDR3 covers 15 residues. CDR1 and CDR2 from the germline V gene are SGDLS and YYNGEE. The CDR3 region has the DNA TGTACCAGCAGCGCTCAGACGGGGCCCAATGAAAAACTGTTTTTT. Amino acids: CTSSAQTGPNEKLFF.

J is TRBJ1-2 and V is TRBV12-3 or TRBV12-4; TRBD1 might be the D (6 bases). The CDR3 extends over 14 amino acids. V was shortened by 6 bases and J by 7 bases, with 18 bases between the two germline ends. The CDR3 is CASSPPRQVFGYTF. The CDR3 DNA reads as TGTGCCAGCAGCCCTCCGAGACAGGTGTTTGGCTACACCTTC.

The V gene is TRBV19, the J gene TRBJ1-1; D perhaps matches TRBD1 (5 bases). CDR3 length: 15 residues. CDR1 LNHDA and CDR2 SQIVND come from the germline V gene (reference sequence). V lost 6 bases and J 4 bases, leaving 18 bases between the germline ends. The CDR3 protein is CASRSIVGGATEAFF. The CDR3 DNA sequence: TGTGCCAGTAGGAGTATCGTAGGCGGGGCCACTGAAGCTTTCTTT.

The chain recombines TRBV5-1 with TRBJ2-5; D is undetermined. The germline CDR1 and CDR2 sequences are SGHRS and YFSETQ. The CDR3 length is 14 residues. The V and J ends lost 2 bases and 0 bases respectively, with 8 bases between them. Written as DNA, the CDR3 is TGCGCCAGCAGCTTTCGTGGGTACCAAGAGACCCAGTACTTC. This translates into CASSFRGYQETQYF.

This clonotype was counted a few times. The CDR3 loop reads CASSPGAGSPRNEQFF. CDR3 DNA: TGTGCCAGCTCACCGGGAGCTGGGTCACCGAGGAATGAGCAGTTCTTC. V usage is TRBV18 and J usage is TRBJ2-1, with a possible D match to TRBD2 (5 bases). Between the trimmed V and J ends, which lost 3 bases and 7 bases, there was a span of 19 bases. This CDR3 spans 16 amino acids. Germline CDR1 and CDR2: KGHSH and LQKENI.

The chain is built from TRBV20-1 and TRBJ2-1; D remains unclear. Germline loops: CDR1 DFQATT, CDR2 SNEGSKA (reference sequence). V lost 0 bases and J 10 bases, leaving 10 bases between the germline ends. The CDR3 covers 12 residues. The CDR3 DNA reads TGCAGTGCTAGAGATATGGCCAGGGAGCAGTTCTTC. Protein: CSARDMAREQFF.

This clonotype showed up many times. The chain is built from TRBV11-2 and TRBJ1-5; D is unclear. The length of the CDR3 is 13 residues. V gave up 8 bases and J gave up 0 bases, with 8 bases separating them. Looked up from germline, CDR1 is SGHAT and CDR2 is FQNNGV. The CDR3, as DNA: TGTGCCAGCTCCACGTATAGCAATCAGCCCCAGCATTTT. This translates into CASSTYSNQPQHF.

The sample holds many counts of this clonotype. The chain uses TRBV5-5 and TRBJ2-7; D gene unclear. Germline CDR1 reads SGHKS; CDR2 reads YYEKEE (reference sequence). The germline V and J ends were trimmed by 3 bases and 4 bases, with 8 bases remaining between them. The CDR3 length is 12 residues. The CDR3 protein is CASSWTSYEQYF. Here the CDR3 DNA reads TGTGCCAGCAGCTGGACCTCTTACGAGCAGTACTTC.

This clonotype was seen many times. This sequence joins TRBV7-3 and TRBJ2-5, with TRBD2 matching 13 bases. The V and J ends lost 5 bases and 4 bases, in that order; junction bases with no gene match: 7. The CDR3 totals 16 residues. Germline CDR1 SGHTA, CDR2 FQGTGA. The CDR3 sequence is CASSLGLAGVGETQYF. The CDR3 DNA sequence: TGTGCCAGCAGCCTCGGACTAGCGGGAGTGGGAGAGACCCAGTACTTC.

The rearrangement uses TRBV7-2 and TRBJ1-1, with D perhaps TRBD1 (6 bases). Trimming took off 5 bases at V and 0 bases at J, with 13 bases between the two ends. The CDR3 has 15 residues. The germline CDR1 and CDR2 sequences are SGHTA and FQGNSA. The CDR3 region has the DNA TGTGCCAGCAGCGTCCAACAGGGCCTGAACACTGAAGCTTTCTTT. This codes for CASSVQQGLNTEAFF.

This clonotype has only a few counts. The gene calls are TRBV18 and TRBJ2-4; D is uncertain. Germline loops: CDR1 KGHSH, CDR2 LQKENI. The CDR3 sequence is 15 residues long. Trimming removed 3 bases at V and 1 base at J, with 10 bases between. The CDR3 bases are TGTGCCAGCTCACCTCTTGAAGGGGCCAAAAACATTCAGTACTTC. It is translated as CASSPLEGAKNIQYF.

This clonotype was picked up many times. The chain links TRBV7-9 to TRBJ2-3; D might be TRBD1 (5 bases). V was clipped by 2 bases and J by 2 bases, with 11 bases between them. Per the germline V gene, CDR1 is SEHNR and CDR2 is FQNEAQ (reference sequence). This CDR3 contains 15 residues. Here the CDR3 DNA reads TGTGCCAGCAGCTTAAAAGGCAGGGACACAGATACGCAGTATTTT. Translating it yields CASSLKGRDTDTQYF.

The chain is built from TRBV2 and TRBJ2-6; 9 bases map to TRBD1. Looked up from germline, CDR1 is SNHLY and CDR2 is FYNNEI. The junction had 3 bases not matched to a gene; V was cut back by 6 bases and J by 0 bases. There are 16 residues in the CDR3. The DNA of the CDR3 is TGTGCCAGCAGCCGGGACAGGGCCTCTGGGGCCAACGTCCTGACTTTC. Translating gives CASSRDRASGANVLTF.

This clonotype has at least ten counts. The chain has TRBV20-1 and TRBJ2-1, with 10 bases matching TRBD2. This CDR3 region has 15 residues. From germline, CDR1 is DFQATT and CDR2 SNEGSKA (reference sequence). V lost 5 bases, J lost 7 bases, and 11 bases stayed unmatched. The CDR3 DNA follows: TGCAGTGCTGGAAGATCTAGCGGGAGCATTAATGAGCAGTTCTTC. It encodes CSAGRSSGSINEQFF.

The chain combines TRBV28 with TRBJ2-7; 13 bases are a match to TRBD2. The CDR3 extends over 13 amino acids. CDR1 is MDHEN, CDR2 SYDVKM, per germline. J was trimmed by 4 bases and V by 9 bases; bases with no gene match: 3. Here the CDR3 reads CASRTSGRYEQYF. The DNA of the CDR3 is TGTGCCAGTCGGACTAGCGGGAGATACGAGCAGTACTTC.

This clonotype was picked up many times. The chain carries TRBV7-8 and TRBJ1-6, with unresolved D. This CDR3 has 14 residues. V lost 3 bases to trimming and J lost 10 bases, with 13 bases between them. CDR1 is SGHVS, CDR2 FQNEAQ, per germline. CDR3 loop: CASSFREGSSPLHF. CDR3 coding DNA: TGTGCCAGCAGCTTTCGTGAAGGGTCCTCACCCCTCCACTTT.

This clonotype has a count of ten or more. This chain connects TRBV20-1 to TRBJ2-2; D unclear. CDR3 length equals 16 residues. Deletions cut 1 base from V and 1 base from J, with 13 bases between. Germline V gene lookup returns CDR1 DFQATT and CDR2 SNEGSKA (reference sequence). CDR3 bases: TGCAGTGCTAGAGCCCTAGGGCGCGTGAACACCGGGGAGCTGTTTTTT. It yields the protein CSARALGRVNTGELFF.